The 15 T cell receptor beta chains presented below share a single source sample, sequenced in a study of T cells in Graves' hyperthyroidism and ophthalmopathy. TCR beta CDR3 regions were amplified from RNA. An initial round of RT-PCR targeting the TCR CDR3 relied on the HTBI primer set. TCRdb redid the calling of the multiplex PCR reads with MiXCR, one entry per CDR3 protein. The table lists roughly 520,000 distinct CDR3 sequences, approximately 25% of them singletons. Sequencing was performed on blood. The source is a young woman with Graves' ophthalmopathy.

This clonotype was seen repeatedly, ten times or more. The rearrangement joins TRBV28 to TRBJ2-7; 10 bases align to TRBD1. CDR1 MDHEN and CDR2 SYDVKM come from the germline V gene. J was trimmed by 0 bases and V by 5 bases; bases with no gene match: 7. The CDR3 runs to 16 residues. Here the CDR3 reads CASSTRQGAPSYEQYF. DNA of the CDR3: TGTGCCAGCAGTACTCGACAGGGGGCCCCCTCCTACGAGCAGTACTTC. Based on the CDR3 plus reference TRBV28 and TRBJ2-7, the full variable domain is DVKVTQSSRYLVKRTGEKVFLECVQDMDHENMFWYRQDPGLGLRLIYFSYDVKMKEKGDIPEGYSVSREKKERFSLILESASTNQTSMYLCASSTRQGAPSYEQYFGPGTRLTVT.

This clonotype appeared many times. Here the CDR3 reads CASSGIMNTEAFF. The CDR3 DNA is TGTGCCAGCAGTGGCATTATGAACACTGAAGCTTTCTTT. The V call is TRBV2, the J call TRBJ1-1; D unresolved. This CDR3 spans 13 amino acids. Per germline, CDR1 SNHLY and CDR2 FYNNEI. Deletions cut 4 bases from V and 0 bases from J, with 6 bases between.

Details on this clonotype: This may stem from a read error, because a much larger clone lies one nucleotide away. J is TRBJ2-7 and V is TRBV6-1; no definite D call. This CDR3 is built from 15 residues. Germline V gene lookup returns CDR1 MNHNS and CDR2 SASEGT. Here the CDR3 reads CASSEALLSSYEQDF. The DNA of the CDR3 is TGTGCCAGCAGTGAAGCGCTTCTCTCCTCCTACGAGCAGGACTTC.

This clonotype was found many times. The chain is built from TRBV12-3 or TRBV12-4 and TRBJ1-2, with D unclear. Trimming shortened V by 3 bases and J by 4 bases, and 9 bases separated the two germline ends. The CDR3 runs to 13 residues. Here the CDR3 reads CASSFEGPYGYTF. In nucleotides, the CDR3 is TGTGCCAGCAGTTTCGAGGGTCCCTATGGCTACACCTTC.

This clonotype was counted once. The chain combines TRBV20-1 with TRBJ2-5; D perhaps matches TRBD2 (6 bases). Germline CDR1 DFQATT, CDR2 SNEGSKA (reference sequence). Trimming stripped 3 bases from V and 2 bases from J, with 13 bases between. CDR3 size: 14 residues. CDR3 sequence (DNA): TGCAGTGCTAGTTTGCGCGGGGCGCAAGAGACCCAGTACTTC. Encoded protein: CSASLRGAQETQYF.

In this sample, this clonotype turned up many times. This chain joins TRBV11-2 and TRBJ1-1; TRBD1 matches at 9 bases. From germline, CDR1 is SGHAT and CDR2 FQNNGV. V dropped 4 bases and J dropped 4; count of bases not matched to a gene: 13. The CDR3 has 17 amino acids. For the CDR3, the DNA is TGTGCCAGCAGCTCTCTGGCCCCAGGACAGGGGCGCACTGAAGCTTTCTTT. Protein product: CASSSLAPGQGRTEAFF.

The chain combines TRBV6-2 or TRBV6-3 with TRBJ2-3, with 11 nucleotides matching TRBD2. There are 18 residues in the CDR3. Trimming at V came to 6 bases and at J to 4 bases, leaving 15 bases not matched to a gene. Germline V gene sequence: CDR1 MNHEY, CDR2 SVGEGT. CDR3 sequence: CASSPGLAGGGESDTQYF. The CDR3 nucleotides read TGTGCCAGCAGCCCCGGGCTAGCGGGGGGAGGGGAGTCAGATACGCAGTATTTT.

This clonotype was counted ten times or more. This chain links TRBV19 with TRBJ1-5; D may be TRBD1 (6 bases). The V end lost 7 bases, the J end lost 4 bases, and 23 bases lay between the germline ends. The CDR3 is 17 residues long. Germline-derived CDR1 and CDR2 are LNHDA and SQIVND (reference sequence). In nucleotides, the CDR3 is TGTGCCAGTACCCCCGGGTTAGGGGGGTTTATGAATCAGCCCCAGCATTTT. This gives the protein CASTPGLGGFMNQPQHF. Together with reference TRBV19 and TRBJ1-5, the CDR3 gives the full variable domain: DGGITQSPKYLFRKEGQNVTLSCEQNLNHDAMYWYRQDPGQGLRLIYYSQIVNDFQKGDIAEGYSVSREKKESFPLTVTSAQKNPTAFYLCASTPGLGGFMNQPQHFGDGTRLSIL.

This clonotype was detected many times. The CDR3 reads CASSLALMNTEAFF. The CDR3 DNA sequence: TGTGCCAGTAGTCTGGCCCTGATGAACACTGAAGCTTTCTTT. The rearrangement links TRBV19 to TRBJ1-1; D gene unclear. Germline loops: CDR1 LNHDA, CDR2 SQIVND (reference sequence). V was trimmed by 5 bases and J by 0 bases, leaving 10 bases between them. The CDR3 length is 14 residues.

The chain recombines TRBV12-3 or TRBV12-4 with TRBJ1-5, with 8 bases that match TRBD1. After removal of 5 bases from V and 4 bases from J, the junction contained 7 bases not matched to a gene. The CDR3 has 15 residues. CDR3 protein: CASSTNDRGNQPQHF. CDR3 DNA sequence: TGTGCCAGCAGTACAAACGACAGGGGAAATCAGCCCCAGCATTTT.

Many counts were recorded for this clonotype. As DNA, the CDR3 is TGTGCCAGCAGTTTGGCCAGGACAGGGGCCTACGAGCAGTACTTC. Its protein product is CASSLARTGAYEQYF. The chain has TRBV27 and TRBJ2-7; 9 nucleotides line up with TRBD1. V lost 3 bases to trimming and J lost 2 bases; unmatched junction nucleotides: 5. CDR1 MNHEY and CDR2 SMNVEV come from the germline V gene (reference sequence). This CDR3 spans 15 amino acids.

This clonotype was picked up many times. The chain employs TRBV6-1 and TRBJ2-7, with D tentatively TRBD1 or TRBD2 (5 bases each). This CDR3 region has 15 residues. Germline V gene data show CDR1 as MNHNS and CDR2 as SASEGT. The V gene lost 7 bases and the J gene lost 6 bases, with 22 bases spanning the gap. The CDR3 sequence is CASMKYGGSSGEQYF. The CDR3 nucleotides are TGTGCCAGCATGAAGTATGGGGGTAGCTCGGGCGAGCAGTACTTC.

This clonotype was recorded at least ten times. The chain recombines TRBV15 with TRBJ1-2, with 10 bases lining up with TRBD1. The CDR3 has 12 residues. V trimming: 8 bases; J trimming: 8 bases; junction bases outside the gene matches: 5. The V gene's germline CDR1 is LNHNV and CDR2 YYDKDF (reference sequence). The CDR3 sequence: CATRQGAGGYTF. The CDR3 DNA is TGTGCCACCCGACAGGGGGCGGGCGGCTACACCTTC.

This sequence joins TRBV20-1 and TRBJ2-7; D perhaps matches TRBD2 (6 bases). This CDR3 has 12 amino acids. Trimming shortened V by 6 bases and J by 4 bases, and 13 bases separated the two germline ends. Germline-derived CDR1 and CDR2 are DFQATT and SNEGSKA (reference sequence). The CDR3 spells CSAGGRGYEQYF. Written as DNA, the CDR3 is TGCAGTGCCGGGGGACGCGGATACGAGCAGTACTTC.

The table lists this clonotype with a few counts. This sequence joins TRBV2 and TRBJ1-2; 9 nucleotides match TRBD1. The ends lost 4 bases at V and 5 bases at J; junction bases unmatched: 5. This CDR3 comprises 14 residues. Germline assignment: CDR1 SNHLY and CDR2 FYNNEI. The CDR3 DNA sequence: TGTGCCAGCAGTGGGGACAGGGCAGATTATGGCTACACCTTC. Protein product: CASSGDRADYGYTF.